One sample yielded the 18 T cell receptor beta chains listed below, sequenced in a study of cytotoxic CD8 clonotypes in ibrutinib-treated CLL. Here immunoSEQ multiplex PCR was the method, and the copy in TCRdb shows in-frame clones only, minus some. The sample consists of about 30,000 clones, 62% of them appearing once. The starting material was PBMCs, obtained before ibrutinib treatment. The receptor set was obtained from a human donor with chronic lymphocytic leukemia.

The chain carries TRBV5-1 and TRBJ2-3; 10 bases match TRBD2. J gave up 5 bases and V 4 bases, and 7 bases lay outside the gene matches. Germline loops: CDR1 SGHRS, CDR2 YFSETQ. This CDR3 is built from 15 residues. The CDR3 here is CASSISGRTVDTQYF. The CDR3 region has the DNA TGCGCCAGCAGCATTAGCGGGAGGACGGTAGATACGCAGTATTTT.

V and J are TRBV7-8 and TRBJ1-6, with 10 bases fitting TRBD1. CDR3 length: 16 amino acids. In germline, CDR1 is SGHVS, CDR2 FQNEAQ. Unmatched junction bases numbered 4, after V lost 0 bases and J lost 8 bases. The CDR3 reads CASSLATGTGDSPLHF. As DNA, the CDR3 is TGTGCCAGCAGCTTAGCGACCGGGACAGGGGATTCACCCCTCCACTTT.

This chain's CDR3 is CASSEGRGMSYEQYF. CDR3 nucleotide sequence: TGTGCCAGCAGTGAAGGGCGAGGTATGTCCTACGAGCAGTACTTC. The J gene is TRBJ2-7, the V gene TRBV25-1, with unresolved D. Trimming took 2 bases from V and 1 from J, leaving 12 bases between them. Germline V gene data show CDR1 as MGHDK and CDR2 as SYGVNS. CDR3 length equals 15 residues.

Of note for this clone: Within the sample, other DNA sequences also encode this same CDR3. V gene TRBV5-1 combines with J gene TRBJ2-5, with D unclear. Deletions cut 5 bases from V and 1 base from J, with 6 bases between. CDR1 is SGHRS, CDR2 YFSETQ, per germline. This CDR3 region has 12 residues. This chain's CDR3 is CASSQVQETQYF. The DNA for the CDR3 is TGCGCCAGCAGTCAGGTCCAAGAGACCCAGTACTTC.

The chain has TRBV6-1 and TRBJ1-5, with D uncertain. Deletions cut 0 bases from V and 6 bases from J, with 6 bases between. The CDR3 length is 13 residues. Germline CDR1 and CDR2: MNHNS and SASEGT. DNA for the CDR3: TGTGCCAGCAGTGAAGCGGGCGCTCAGCCCCAGCATTTT. Amino acids: CASSEAGAQPQHF.

The chain joins TRBV5-4 to TRBJ2-1, with TRBD2 matching over 15 bases. The CDR3 is made up of 19 amino acids. Per germline, CDR1 SGHNT and CDR2 YYREEE (reference sequence). V shed 2 bases and J 7 bases; nucleotides not matched to a gene: 13. In nucleotides, the CDR3 is TGTGCCAGCAGCTTAGGACTAGCGGGAGGGGGACGGGGCTTTAATGAGCAGTTCTTC. It codes for CASSLGLAGGGRGFNEQFF.

This clone was observed a few times. The genes are TRBV15 and TRBJ2-5; TRBD1 matches 7 bases. CDR3 length: 13 amino acids. Trimming removed 3 bases from V and 5 bases from J; junction bases left unmatched: 3. Germline V gene data show CDR1 as LNHNV and CDR2 as YYDKDF (reference sequence). CDR3 in amino acids: CATSRGTAETQYF. CDR3 coding DNA: TGTGCCACCAGCAGGGGGACAGCGGAGACCCAGTACTTC.

The chain combines TRBV27 with TRBJ1-1; 8 nucleotides match TRBD1. The V segment lost 4 bases and the J segment 6 bases; nucleotides outside the gene matches: 13. The CDR3 contains 16 residues. CDR1 is MNHEY and CDR2 is SMNVEV in the germline V gene (reference sequence). CDR3 in amino acids: CASSSQGAASYPEAFF. The CDR3 region has the DNA TGTGCCAGCAGTTCTCAGGGGGCGGCCTCCTATCCTGAAGCTTTCTTT.

The rearrangement joins TRBV6-1 to TRBJ2-7; D is uncertain. Germline CDR1 is MNHNS and CDR2 is SASEGT. The CDR3 is made up of 13 amino acids. Trimming took off 2 bases at V and 1 base at J, with 6 bases between the two ends. The CDR3 region has the DNA TGTGCCAGCAGTGAAATGTCATCCTACGAGCAGTACTTC. Its protein product is CASSEMSSYEQYF.

The chain uses TRBV5-5 and TRBJ1-2; weak D call: TRBD1 (5 bases). This CDR3 is built from 15 residues. Per the germline V gene, CDR1 is SGHKS and CDR2 is YYEKEE (reference sequence). V lost 0 bases, J lost 4 bases, and 13 bases lay in between. This CDR3 reads CASSLGGDGIYGYTF. The CDR3 region has the DNA TGTGCCAGCAGCTTGGGAGGGGACGGAATCTATGGCTACACCTTC.

This clone has a single count. The chain is built from TRBV30 and TRBJ2-2; TRBD1 aligns across 7 bases. V was pared by 2 bases and J by 6 bases, with 9 bases of the junction left unmatched. This CDR3 has 15 amino acids. Germline V gene data show CDR1 as GTSNPN and CDR2 as SVGIG (reference sequence). The CDR3 coding sequence is TGTGCCTGGAGTACCTTCCTCACAGGGGCCGGGGAGCTGTTTTTT. This gives the protein CAWSTFLTGAGELFF.

The CDR3 loop reads CASSSPTSGSYEQYF. In nucleotides, the CDR3 is TGTGCCAGCAGCTCGCCGACTAGCGGGAGCTACGAGCAGTACTTC. The chain recombines TRBV5-4 with TRBJ2-7, with 12 bases lining up with TRBD2. The junction had 4 bases not matched to a gene; V was cut back by 3 bases and J by 3 bases. The length of the CDR3 is 15 residues. Germline V gene lookup returns CDR1 SGHNT and CDR2 YYREEE (reference sequence).

This clone was detected only a few times. The chain recombines TRBV2 with TRBJ1-1, with unresolved D. V was pared by 4 bases and J by 1 base, with 7 bases between. Germline V lookup: CDR1 SNHLY, CDR2 FYNNEI. The CDR3 runs to 13 residues. CDR3 in amino acids: CASSGRANTEAFF. Here the CDR3 DNA reads TGTGCCAGCAGTGGACGGGCGAACACTGAAGCTTTCTTT.

V usage is TRBV2 and J usage is TRBJ2-7; 10 bases map to TRBD1. Per the germline V gene, CDR1 is SNHLY and CDR2 is FYNNEI. This CDR3 has 14 amino acids. Trimming at V came to 8 bases and at J to 6 bases, leaving 10 bases not matched to a gene. The CDR3 spells CASSQDRGYLEQYF. Written as DNA, the CDR3 is TGTGCCAGCTCGCAGGACAGGGGGTATCTCGAGCAGTACTTC. Full variable domain (missing parts from reference TRBV2 and TRBJ2-7): EPEVTQTPSHQVTQMGQEVILRCVPISNHLYFYWYRQILGQKVEFLVSFYNNEISEKSEIFDDQFSVERPDGSNFTLKIRSTKLEDSAMYFCASSQDRGYLEQYFGPGTRLTVT.

This clone has a single count. V and J are TRBV27 and TRBJ2-7; D might be TRBD1 (6 bases). Trimming left V 2 bases short and J 6 bases short, with 14 bases between. CDR1 and CDR2 (germline): MNHEY, SMNVEV (reference sequence). This CDR3 is built from 14 residues. As DNA, the CDR3 is TGTGCCAGCAGTTTACGAGGGATGGGGGCCGAGCAGTACTTC. The encoded protein is CASSLRGMGAEQYF.

This clone is medium-sized (0.01 to 0.1%). This chain links TRBV11-2 with TRBJ2-1; D uncertain. Germline V gene lookup returns CDR1 SGHAT and CDR2 FQNNGV. Trimming shortened V by 5 bases and J by 2 bases, and 19 bases separated the two germline ends. The CDR3 sequence is 17 residues long. The CDR3 nucleotides read TGTGCCAGCAGCCACCCCGCCCCCGGCGGAACCTACAATGAGCAGTTCTTC. Protein: CASSHPAPGGTYNEQFF. Full variable domain (rest looked up from reference TRBV11-2 and TRBJ2-1): EAGVAQSPRYKIIEKRQSVAFWCNPISGHATLYWYQQILGQGPKLLIQFQNNGVVDDSQLPKDRFSAERLKGVDSTLKIQPAKLEDSAVYLCASSHPAPGGTYNEQFFGPGTRLTVL.

V is TRBV27 and J is TRBJ2-7, with D unresolved. The CDR3 extends over 13 amino acids. V was pared by 3 bases and J by 6 bases, with 12 bases between. The germline V gene has CDR1 MNHEY and CDR2 SMNVEV (reference sequence). CDR3 DNA: TGTGCCAGCAGTTTGTCGGTTGGCTCCGAGCAGTACTTC. It encodes CASSLSVGSEQYF.

V gene TRBV7-9 combines with J gene TRBJ2-5; the D is unclear. Per germline, CDR1 SEHNR and CDR2 FQNEAQ (reference sequence). Trimming left V 5 bases short and J 2 bases short, with 21 bases between. The CDR3 covers 17 residues. CDR3 amino acids: CASSIGGVATFQETQYF. Written as DNA, the CDR3 is TGTGCCAGCAGCATTGGTGGAGTAGCTACCTTTCAAGAGACCCAGTACTTC.